The present entry profiles one T cell receptor beta chain with its context. No antigen is known for it. The sample belongs to a study of blood T cells in healthy people across ages. Study in general: Template-switching capture recovered about one barcoded beta molecule per two T cells.

Study observations and caveats: Greater diversity and more naive CD4+ cells were seen in long-lived donors than in aged donors.

A second PCR, run for roughly 7 to 12 cycles, used a sample-barcoded 5' primer plus a J-beta primer mix. A template-switch adaptor containing 12 random nucleotides labeled each cDNA molecule. TCRdb reprocessed the 5' RACE reads via MiXCR and lists one record per CDR3 protein. Of some 1.4 million distinct CDR3 sequences listed, approximately 42% are singletons. Germline V gene data show CDR1 as SGHDT and CDR2 as YYEEEE. After removal of 2 bases from V and 13 bases from J, the junction contained 11 bases not matched to a gene. The CDR3 extends over 13 amino acids. The rearrangement joins TRBV5-6 to TRBJ1-1, with TRBD1 matching over 7 bases. This sequence originates from a woman aged 18-35 years in good health. The specimen was blood. CDR3 loop: CASSFGQAPGVFF. In DNA form, the CDR3 reads TGTGCCAGCAGCTTCGGACAGGCCCCGGGGGTTTTCTTT.